The 13 T cell receptor beta chains reported below all come from one sample, sequenced in a study of T cell repertoires in cytomegalovirus infection. TCRdb re-called the reads with MiXCR, one entry per CDR3 protein. This table holds about 740,000 distinct CDR3 sequences, less than 40% found once. What was sequenced was PBMCs. The receptors stem from a human donor in good health (CMV status not recorded). Some clones in this sample may be carry-over from other donors' samples.

The chain employs TRBV6-6 and TRBJ1-5, with 8 positions matching TRBD1. CDR1 and CDR2 from the germline V gene are MNHNY and SVGAGI (reference sequence). J lost 9 bases, V lost 2 bases, and 3 bases had no gene match. The CDR3 is 13 amino acids. DNA for the CDR3: TGTGCCAGCAGTTACGGACAGGGTTCGCCCCAGCATTTT. Amino acids: CASSYGQGSPQHF.

The rearrangement uses TRBV29-1 and TRBJ2-1; D may be TRBD2 (7 bases). Germline CDR1 is SQVTM and CDR2 is ANQGSEA. The CDR3 consists of 11 residues. V lost 8 bases to trimming and J lost 9 bases, with 14 bases between them. CDR3 sequence reads: CSSSRGGEQFF. CDR3 in DNA: TGCAGCTCATCGAGGGGGGGTGAGCAGTTCTTC.

The chain recombines TRBV4-1 with TRBJ2-5, with TRBD2 identical over 10 bases. CDR1 and CDR2 from the germline V gene are MGHRA and YSYEKL. The CDR3 totals 16 residues. The V gene end was trimmed by 4 bases and the J gene end by 5 bases; junction bases not matched to a gene: 10. Here the CDR3 DNA reads TGCGCCAGCAGCCTAATAAGCGGGGGGGCCCGTGAGACCCAGTACTTC. This sequence encodes CASSLISGGARETQYF.

The chain recombines TRBV4-2 with TRBJ1-4; TRBD1 matches 10 bases. Trimming removed 0 bases from V and 6 bases from J; junction bases left unmatched: 4. Looked up from germline, CDR1 is LGHNA and CDR2 is YNFKEQ. The CDR3 runs to 16 residues. This chain's CDR3 is CASSQEVGTGDEKLFF. The CDR3 coding sequence is TGTGCCAGCAGCCAAGAGGTCGGGACAGGGGATGAAAAACTGTTTTTT.

The chain carries TRBV5-4 and TRBJ2-3; 9 bases align to TRBD2. CDR1 is SGHNT and CDR2 is YYREEE in the germline V gene (reference sequence). CDR3 length equals 16 residues. V lost 0 bases, J lost 6 bases, and 8 bases stayed unmatched. The CDR3 region has the DNA TGTGCCAGCAGCTTGGCCGCGGGAGGGCCCCAGGATACGCAGTATTTT. Amino acid sequence: CASSLAAGGPQDTQYF. Full variable domain (remainder filled in from reference TRBV5-4 and TRBJ2-3): ETGVTQSPTHLIKTRGQQVTLRCSSQSGHNTVSWYQQALGQGPQFIFQYYREEENGRGNFPPRFSGLQFPNYSSELNVNALELDDSALYLCASSLAAGGPQDTQYFGPGTRLTVL.

This clonotype was observed once. This chain joins TRBV3-1 and TRBJ1-2; D possibly corresponds to TRBD1 (6 bases). Deletions cut 5 bases from V and 6 bases from J, with 13 bases between. The germline CDR1 and CDR2 sequences are LGHDT and YNNKEL (reference sequence). This CDR3 has 13 amino acids. The chain's CDR3 is CASSETGWDGYTF. CDR3 in DNA: TGTGCCAGCAGCGAGACAGGCTGGGATGGCTACACCTTC.

This sequence joins TRBV28 and TRBJ2-5, with D unclear. CDR1 is MDHEN and CDR2 is SYDVKM in the germline V gene. Between the trimmed V and J ends, which lost 2 bases and 2 bases, there was a span of 18 bases. The CDR3 sequence is 17 residues long. CDR3 protein: CASSLRVRILAQETQYF. In DNA, the CDR3 is TGTGCCAGCAGTTTAAGGGTCAGAATCTTAGCTCAAGAGACCCAGTACTTC.

This clonotype was recorded a few times. CDR3 region: CASLKAGELFF. In nucleotides, the CDR3 is TGTGCCAGCCTCAAAGCCGGGGAGCTGTTTTTT. The chain is built from TRBV7-6 and TRBJ2-2; D call uncertain. The CDR3 runs to 11 residues. V was trimmed by 8 bases and J by 6 bases, leaving 7 bases between them. Germline V gives CDR1 SGHVS, CDR2 FNYEAQ.

The genes are TRBV27 and TRBJ2-5, with 7 nucleotides matching TRBD1. Germline V gene data show CDR1 as MNHEY and CDR2 as SMNVEV (reference sequence). V trimming: 0 bases; J trimming: 4 bases; junction bases outside the gene matches: 8. The CDR3 has 16 residues. The CDR3 reads CASSLSLGTEAETQYF. CDR3 coding DNA: TGTGCCAGCAGTTTATCGCTCGGGACAGAGGCAGAGACCCAGTACTTC.

This clonotype has more than one count but fewer than ten. The J gene is TRBJ1-4, the V gene TRBV4-1; D unclear. Per the germline V gene, CDR1 is MGHRA and CDR2 is YSYEKL. This CDR3 has 11 residues. The V end lost 8 bases, the J end lost 8 bases, and 9 bases lay between the germline ends. This CDR3 reads CASAGREKLFF. CDR3 DNA sequence: TGCGCCAGCGCGGGGAGGGAAAAACTGTTTTTT.

The chain recombines TRBV6-6 with TRBJ1-2; D ambiguous. Per germline, CDR1 MNHNY and CDR2 SVGAGI (reference sequence). This CDR3 has 14 residues. The V end lost 0 bases, the J end lost 2 bases, and 7 bases lay between the germline ends. CDR3 loop: CASSYSHGNYGYTF. The CDR3, as DNA: TGTGCCAGCAGTTACTCCCACGGGAACTATGGCTACACCTTC.

The chain is built from TRBV2 and TRBJ1-1; D gene unclear. This CDR3 is 17 amino acids long. CDR1 SNHLY and CDR2 FYNNEI come from the germline V gene. Trimming removed 8 bases at V and 2 bases at J, with 24 bases between. CDR3 amino acids: CASGFPQDGERNTEAFF. The CDR3 bases are TGTGCCAGCGGGTTCCCTCAAGATGGGGAACGAAACACTGAAGCTTTCTTT.

This clonotype was seen ten or more times. V and J are TRBV7-8 and TRBJ2-3; D is unresolved. The CDR3 runs 13 residues. The V gene's germline CDR1 is SGHVS and CDR2 FQNEAQ. Trimming cost V 1 base and J 6 bases, with 8 bases left between them. CDR3 nucleotides: TGTGCCAGCAGCTTAGACTACGGGGATACGCAGTATTTT. Amino acid sequence: CASSLDYGDTQYF.